These 28 T cell receptor beta chains came from one sample sequenced in a study of T cell repertoires in cytomegalovirus infection (dated by TCRdb to about 2019). Sequencing instrument: Illumina HiSeq 1500. TCRdb passed the public sequencing reads through fastp at Q25 and MiXCR, retaining productive beta sequences. Rows with a matching CDR3 protein are joined into one entry that keeps the most common DNA and genes. For this sample there are approximately 240,000 distinct CDR3 sequences; about 12% appear just once. 1.5% to 2% of the sample belongs to the ten largest clones. The specimen was PBMCs. The receptors stem from a human donor in good health (CMV status not recorded). Some clones in this sample may be carry-over from other donors' samples.

The chain carries TRBV5-1 and TRBJ1-1, with D uncertain. V lost 5 bases and J lost 6, with 17 bases in between. CDR1 SGHRS and CDR2 YFSETQ come from the germline V gene. The CDR3 extends over 14 amino acids. The CDR3, as DNA: TGCGCCAGCAGGCGTGCGACATCAATGCCTGAAGCTTTCTTT. Protein product: CASRRATSMPEAFF.

This clonotype was detected only a few times. This rearrangement joins TRBV5-6 to TRBJ1-2, with D perhaps TRBD1 (6 bases). Germline CDR1 is SGHDT and CDR2 is YYEEEE. V was trimmed by 4 bases and J by 3 bases, leaving 28 bases between them. CDR3 length: 19 amino acids. Here the CDR3 reads CASSPGRALLQGIHYGYTF. Here the CDR3 DNA reads TGTGCCAGCAGCCCAGGTCGGGCTTTGTTACAGGGTATCCACTATGGCTACACCTTC.

This clonotype was seen repeatedly, ten times or more. The chain recombines TRBV25-1 with TRBJ2-5; 8 nucleotides agree with TRBD2. The V gene end was trimmed by 3 bases and the J gene end by 5 bases; junction bases not matched to a gene: 2. Looked up from germline, CDR1 is MGHDK and CDR2 is SYGVNS. CDR3 size: 13 residues. The CDR3 bases are TGTGCCAGCAGTGAGCGGGGGGTCGAGACCCAGTACTTC. Translation gives CASSERGVETQYF.

This clonotype was picked up a small number of times. This rearrangement joins TRBV7-2 to TRBJ2-2; possibly TRBD1 or TRBD2 for D (5 bases each). With 5 bases removed from V and 5 bases from J, the gap between germline ends came to 18 bases. Germline assignment: CDR1 SGHTA and CDR2 FQGNSA. The CDR3 contains 16 residues. Here the CDR3 reads CASSPGWQGGTGELFF. DNA of the CDR3: TGTGCCAGCAGCCCCGGCTGGCAGGGCGGGACCGGGGAGCTGTTTTTT.

This clonotype was detected many times. This chain uses TRBV12-3 or TRBV12-4 with TRBJ2-5; D is unresolved. The CDR3 is 14 residues long. V was clipped by 5 bases and J by 5 bases, with 15 bases between them. Here the CDR3 DNA reads TGTGCCAGCAGTCCCTCGACGGTGGCCGAGACCCAGTACTTC. Amino acids: CASSPSTVAETQYF.

This clonotype showed up many times. The genes are TRBV28 and TRBJ2-2; D might be TRBD2 (6 bases). The V gene lost 3 bases and the J gene lost 6 bases, with 11 bases spanning the gap. The CDR3 is 14 amino acids. The germline gives CDR1 MDHEN, CDR2 SYDVKM. CDR3 nucleotide sequence: TGTGCCAGCAGTTTTAGATCGGGGGCCGGGGAGCTGTTTTTT. Protein sequence: CASSFRSGAGELFF.

This clonotype appeared many times. This rearrangement joins TRBV20-1 to TRBJ2-5; 12 bases are a match to TRBD2. The V segment lost 2 bases and the J segment 5 bases; nucleotides outside the gene matches: 6. Germline assignment: CDR1 DFQATT and CDR2 SNEGSKA (reference sequence). The CDR3 loop spans 15 amino acids. CDR3 nucleotide sequence: TGCAGTGCTAGACTAGCGGGAGGGTATCAGGAGACCCAGTACTTC. The encoded protein is CSARLAGGYQETQYF.

V is TRBV12-3 or TRBV12-4 and J is TRBJ2-3; maybe TRBD2 (6 bases). Trimming removed 3 bases at V and 11 bases at J, with 18 bases between. The CDR3 spans 14 residues. The CDR3 loop is CASSFRDLIWWQYF. The CDR3 nucleotides read TGTGCCAGCAGTTTCCGGGACTTAATATGGTGGCAGTATTTT.

This clonotype was seen many times. The chain uses TRBV7-3 and TRBJ1-1, with TRBD1 as a possible D gene (6 bases). Germline CDR1 reads SGHTA; CDR2 reads FQGTGA. The CDR3 has 13 residues. V lost 0 bases, J lost 5 bases, and 7 bases lay in between. In nucleotides, the CDR3 is TGTGCCAGCAGCTTAACAACAGGGACTGAAGCTTTCTTT. It translates to CASSLTTGTEAFF.

The count of this clonotype is one. A junction boundary mismatches the germline segment, possibly from a read error. The chain is built from TRBV12-3 or TRBV12-4 and TRBJ2-1; unclear D gene. This CDR3 is built from 13 residues. CDR3 amino acids: CASSLGSYNEQIF. The CDR3 DNA reads TGTGCCAGCAGTTTGGGTAGCTACAATGAGCAGATCTTC.

This clonotype was observed at least ten times. The V gene is TRBV6-1, the J gene TRBJ2-3; D is perhaps TRBD2 (7 bases). The germline CDR1 and CDR2 sequences are MNHNS and SASEGT. V dropped 6 bases and J dropped 8 bases, with 21 bases sitting between them. The CDR3 sequence is 15 residues long. The CDR3 DNA sequence: TGTGCCAGCAGACCTACAGGGCGTGGGGGGGGTACGCAGTATTTT. Amino acid sequence: CASRPTGRGGGTQYF.

This clonotype was counted at least ten times. The chain employs TRBV20-1 and TRBJ2-7; 7 bases match TRBD2. The germline gives CDR1 DFQATT, CDR2 SNEGSKA (reference sequence). This CDR3 has 13 residues. The trim removed 0 bases at V and 7 bases at J, leaving 6 bases unmatched. The CDR3 loop is CSARDAGAREQYF. Here the CDR3 DNA reads TGCAGTGCTAGAGATGCGGGAGCAAGGGAGCAGTACTTC.

This clonotype was seen many times. The V gene is TRBV7-2, the J gene TRBJ1-6, with D unclear. This CDR3 spans 16 amino acids. Trimming cost V 2 bases and J 0 bases, with 8 bases left between them. Germline CDR1 reads SGHTA; CDR2 reads FQGNSA. In DNA form, the CDR3 reads TGTGCCAGCAGCTTAACCACAATCTCCTATAATTCACCCCTCCACTTT. Translated: CASSLTTISYNSPLHF.

The table lists this clonotype with many counts. The gene calls are TRBV2 and TRBJ2-7, with D tentatively TRBD1 (5 bases). Germline loops: CDR1 SNHLY, CDR2 FYNNEI. V lost 6 bases and J 5 bases, leaving 8 bases between the germline ends. The CDR3 consists of 11 residues. CDR3 DNA: TGTGCCAGCAGATCCAGGGACGAGCAGTACTTC. Its protein is CASRSRDEQYF.

This clonotype was observed at least ten times. This chain connects TRBV3-1 to TRBJ1-3; the match to TRBD1 covers 10 bases. Germline V gene data show CDR1 as LGHDT and CDR2 as YNNKEL (reference sequence). Trimming removed 4 bases from V and 0 bases from J; junction bases left unmatched: 3. The CDR3 extends over 16 amino acids. The CDR3 is CASSPGTGASGNTIYF. For the CDR3, the DNA is TGTGCCAGCAGCCCTGGGACAGGGGCCTCTGGAAACACCATATATTTT.

This clonotype was seen only a few times. The rearrangement uses TRBV7-8 and TRBJ1-1; possibly TRBD1 for D (6 bases). The length of the CDR3 is 15 residues. V lost 1 base and J 5 bases, leaving 14 bases between the germline ends. The germline gives CDR1 SGHVS, CDR2 FQNEAQ. The CDR3 spells CASSLVPGALTEAFF. CDR3 nucleotides: TGTGCCAGCAGCTTAGTTCCAGGGGCTTTAACTGAAGCTTTCTTT. Based on the CDR3 plus reference TRBV7-8 and TRBJ1-1, the full variable domain is GAGVSQSPRYKVAKRGQDVALRCDPISGHVSLFWYQQALGQGPEFLTYFQNEAQLDKSGLPSDRFFAERPEGSVSTLKIQRTQQEDSAVYLCASSLVPGALTEAFFGQGTRLTVV.

The sample holds many counts of this clonotype. V and J are TRBV20-1 and TRBJ2-1; D unclear. This CDR3 comprises 13 residues. The ends were cut back, 1 base at V and 2 bases at J, with 6 bases in the middle. CDR1 is DFQATT, CDR2 SNEGSKA, per germline (reference sequence). The CDR3 bases are TGCAGTGCTAGAGGAGGAACCTACAATGAGCAGTTCTTC. It codes for CSARGGTYNEQFF.

This clonotype was seen at least ten times. This rearrangement joins TRBV6-2 or TRBV6-3 to TRBJ2-3, with D possibly being TRBD2 (6 bases). Germline lookup yields CDR1 MNHEY and CDR2 SVGEGT. Trimming shortened V by 8 bases and J by 0 bases, and 15 bases separated the two germline ends. The CDR3 runs 15 residues. CDR3 sequence reads: CASDAGKGSTDTQYF. The DNA for the CDR3 is TGTGCCAGCGATGCGGGGAAAGGTAGCACAGATACGCAGTATTTT.

This clonotype occurred many times. This sequence joins TRBV7-2 and TRBJ2-5; D is tentatively TRBD1 or TRBD2 (6 bases each). Looked up from germline, CDR1 is SGHTA and CDR2 is FQGNSA. The CDR3 has 15 amino acids. The V end was cut by 2 bases, the J end by 2 bases, with 12 bases between. CDR3 DNA: TGTGCCAGCAGCTTAATGGCGGGGACACAAGAGACCCAGTACTTC. Translation gives CASSLMAGTQETQYF.

This clonotype was detected ten times or more. The chain recombines TRBV7-9 with TRBJ2-3; D gene uncertain. Trimming left V 5 bases short and J 2 bases short, with 14 bases between. The CDR3 has 15 amino acids. Germline assignment: CDR1 SEHNR and CDR2 FQNEAQ (reference sequence). The CDR3 sequence is CASSRHLTNTDTQYF. The CDR3 DNA is TGTGCCAGCAGCCGACACCTCACCAACACAGATACGCAGTATTTT.

This clonotype appeared many times. This sequence joins TRBV20-1 and TRBJ2-5; D perhaps matches TRBD2 (6 bases). The CDR3 runs 14 residues. The germline gives CDR1 DFQATT, CDR2 SNEGSKA (reference sequence). The V gene lost 5 bases and the J gene lost 5 bases, with 18 bases spanning the gap. The CDR3 nucleotides are TGCAGTGCTTCTCCGGGACTCGGGTCGGAGACCCAGTACTTC. Protein sequence: CSASPGLGSETQYF.

This clonotype has a count of ten or more. This rearrangement joins TRBV7-8 to TRBJ2-7, with 9 bases aligning to TRBD2. CDR3 length: 16 amino acids. Germline CDR1 is SGHVS and CDR2 is FQNEAQ. Trimming cost V 0 bases and J 2 bases; bases outside gene matches: 5. The CDR3 DNA sequence: TGTGCCAGCAGCTTAGCGGGGCCTAGCGGGGCCTACGAGCAGTACTTC. Translated: CASSLAGPSGAYEQYF.

The rearrangement joins TRBV6-1 to TRBJ2-7; tentatively, D is TRBD2 (6 bases). The CDR3 is made up of 14 amino acids. The V end was cut by 4 bases, the J end by 1 base, with 11 bases between. CDR1 and CDR2 (germline): MNHNS, SASEGT. This CDR3 reads CASSGRGESYEQYF. DNA of the CDR3: TGTGCCAGCAGTGGGCGGGGAGAATCCTACGAGCAGTACTTC.

This sequence joins TRBV5-1 and TRBJ1-1; unclear D gene. This CDR3 has 14 amino acids. Trimming took 0 bases from V and 4 from J, leaving 10 bases between them. Per the germline V gene, CDR1 is SGHRS and CDR2 is YFSETQ. The CDR3 DNA reads TGCGCCAGCAGCTTGGTAGAAAGACTCACTGAAGCTTTCTTT. Amino acid sequence: CASSLVERLTEAFF.

This clonotype has at least ten counts. The CDR3 DNA is TGTGCCAGCACCCACGACAGGGGGCTTGGCTACACCTTC. This translates into CASTHDRGLGYTF. V is TRBV6-2 or TRBV6-3 and J is TRBJ1-2, with 10 bases lining up with TRBD1. The CDR3 contains 13 residues. Germline V gives CDR1 MNHEY, CDR2 SVGEGT. The V gene end was trimmed by 7 bases and the J gene end by 7 bases; junction bases not matched to a gene: 6.

This clonotype was recorded many times. This chain uses TRBV6-2 or TRBV6-3 with TRBJ2-3; D perhaps matches TRBD2 (6 bases). CDR3 length: 17 amino acids. The germline V gene encodes CDR1 MNHEY and CDR2 SVGEGT. Trimming cost V 0 bases and J 2 bases, with 15 bases left between them. CDR3 DNA sequence: TGTGCCAGCAGTTACTCGACTACGGCGGGGCACACAGATACGCAGTATTTT. It encodes CASSYSTTAGHTDTQYF.

Many counts were recorded for this clonotype. This chain links TRBV7-9 with TRBJ2-7; D might be TRBD1 (6 bases). The germline V gene has CDR1 SEHNR and CDR2 FQNEAQ (reference sequence). V shed 1 base and J shed 9 bases, with 16 bases lying between them. This CDR3 spans 14 amino acids. For the CDR3, the DNA is TGTGCCAGCAGCTTAGATGTCCCACAGGGCGCGCAGTACTTC. Amino acids: CASSLDVPQGAQYF. The full variable domain, with the rest looked up from reference TRBV7-9 and TRBJ2-7, is DTGVSQNPRHKITKRGQNVTFRCDPISEHNRLYWYRQTLGQGPEFLTYFQNEAQLEKSRLLSDRFSAERPKGSFSTLEIQRTEQGDSAMYLCASSLDVPQGAQYFGPGTRLTVT.

This clonotype was picked up a small number of times. V gene TRBV10-3 combines with J gene TRBJ2-7; D assignment may be TRBD1 or TRBD2 (5 bases each). Germline CDR1 ENHRY, CDR2 SYGVKD. Trimming left V 8 bases short and J 1 base short, with 9 bases between. The CDR3 totals 12 residues. Written as DNA, the CDR3 is TGTGCCATCGGGGACCATTCCTACGAGCAGTACTTC. Encoded protein: CAIGDHSYEQYF.